This T cell receptor beta chain originates from a study of shared clonotypes between healthy human individuals. The length of the CDR3 is 14 residues. V lost 5 bases to trimming and J lost 0 bases, with 11 bases between them. Germline V lookup: CDR1 LNHNV, CDR2 YYDKDF (reference sequence). Bulk PBMC genomic DNA spanned ten immunoSEQ deep plates. Clones were sequenced by immunoSEQ multiplex PCR, and TCRdb holds only the in-frame ones, with some missing. The table shows a few hundred thousand clones, with roughly four fifths occurring only once. This chain joins TRBV15 and TRBJ2-7; unclear D gene. The TCR was taken from a woman aged 40-49 years in good health. Some clones in this sample may be carry-over from other donors' samples. Sequencing was carried out using PBMCs. The CDR3 region is CATSLEWYSYEQYF. The CDR3 bases are TGTGCCACCAGCCTAGAGTGGTACTCCTACGAGCAGTACTTC.